The next 18 T cell receptor beta chains were all read from a single sample in a study of response to subunit inactivated influenza vaccine. TCRdb itself ran the RT-PCR reads through MiXCR, one entry per CDR3 protein. The sample has 500,000 to 600,000 distinct CDR3 sequences; about 7.6% are singletons. The sequencing here drew on PBMCs from blood, taken around 25 months after vaccination. The receptor source for this set is a man aged 45-69 years who received an inactivated influenza vaccine.

This clonotype was picked up a small number of times. The CDR3 loop is CASSYRRTEAFF. Here the CDR3 DNA reads TGTGCCAGCAGTTATCGGCGGACGGAAGCTTTCTTT. The chain links TRBV6-2 or TRBV6-3 to TRBJ1-1; D ambiguous. Trimming took off 3 bases at V and 8 bases at J, with 10 bases between the two ends. Germline CDR1 and CDR2: MNHEY and SVGEGT. The CDR3 is 12 amino acids.

This clonotype was counted at least ten times. This chain uses TRBV12-3 or TRBV12-4 with TRBJ2-7; TRBD2 agrees at 7 bases. V gave up 5 bases and J gave up 4 bases; unmatched junction bases: 5. The CDR3 totals 13 residues. CDR3 coding DNA: TGTGCCAGCAGTAGGGACTATTCTTACGAGCAGTACTTC. This gives the protein CASSRDYSYEQYF.

This clonotype was picked up many times. The rearrangement joins TRBV7-2 to TRBJ1-6; D remains unclear. The CDR3 contains 12 residues. The germline gives CDR1 SGHTA, CDR2 FQGNSA. Trimming removed 8 bases from V and 9 bases from J, with 11 bases in between. CDR3 residues: CASQHSRSPLHF. The CDR3 DNA reads TGTGCCAGCCAGCACAGTCGTTCACCCCTCCACTTT.

This clonotype was found a few times. The CDR3 DNA sequence: TGTGCCAGCAGCGTAGAGGCAGGAACCTACGAGCAGTACTTC. Residues: CASSVEAGTYEQYF. The chain uses TRBV9 and TRBJ2-7; D unclear. In germline, CDR1 is SGDLS, CDR2 YYNGEE. Trimming took off 0 bases at V and 2 bases at J, with 9 bases between the two ends. There are 14 residues in the CDR3.

CDR3 DNA sequence: TGCAGTGCTAGAAGGGACACCGCCAATCAGCCCCAGCATTTT. The encoded protein is CSARRDTANQPQHF. J is TRBJ1-5 and V is TRBV20-1, with a weak D call TRBD1 (6 bases). The CDR3 has 14 amino acids. V was cut by 2 bases and J by 3 bases, with 11 bases left in between. From germline, CDR1 is DFQATT and CDR2 SNEGSKA (reference sequence).

This clonotype was seen a handful of times. The J gene is TRBJ1-3, the V gene TRBV20-1; 8 bases are shared with TRBD1. CDR3 length: 15 amino acids. The germline V gene has CDR1 DFQATT and CDR2 SNEGSKA (reference sequence). V lost 1 base and J lost 4; bases outside the gene matches: 6. In DNA form, the CDR3 reads TGCAGTGCTAGAGTTCCGACAGGGGCAGGAAACACCATATATTTT. Translating it yields CSARVPTGAGNTIYF.

This clonotype came up many times. This chain links TRBV4-2 with TRBJ1-5; D may be TRBD1 (5 bases). V lost 4 bases, J lost 0 bases, and 10 bases lay in between. Germline CDR1 and CDR2: LGHNA and YNFKEQ. The CDR3 is 15 amino acids. CDR3 loop: CASSREGSSNQPQHF. CDR3 bases: TGTGCCAGCAGCCGGGAGGGGAGTAGCAATCAGCCCCAGCATTTT.

This clonotype was counted only a few times. The V and J genes are TRBV4-3 and TRBJ2-1, with TRBD2 matching 8 bases. The CDR3 has 16 residues. J was trimmed by 4 bases and V by 0 bases; bases with no gene match: 5. From germline, CDR1 is LGHNA and CDR2 YSLEER. The DNA of the CDR3 is TGCGCCAGCAGCCAAGATCTCAGCGGGAGTTACAATGAGCAGTTCTTC. This codes for CASSQDLSGSYNEQFF.

This clonotype was recorded at least ten times. The chain combines TRBV7-2 with TRBJ2-1; no reliable D call. The CDR3 consists of 15 residues. Germline CDR1 is SGHTA and CDR2 is FQGNSA. V was cut by 1 base and J by 0 bases, with 7 bases left in between. DNA of the CDR3: TGTGCCAGCAGCTTAGAAGTTAGCTCCTACAATGAGCAGTTCTTC. Translated, it gives CASSLEVSSYNEQFF.

This clonotype was seen many times. J is TRBJ1-2 and V is TRBV27; 8 nucleotides match TRBD1. The J segment lost 7 bases and the V segment lost 3 bases, leaving 4 bases of the junction unmatched. The germline CDR1 and CDR2 sequences are MNHEY and SMNVEV (reference sequence). The CDR3 is 13 amino acids. The CDR3 reads CASSFTQGAGYTF. DNA of the CDR3: TGTGCCAGCAGTTTCACCCAGGGGGCTGGCTACACCTTC.

Notes on this clonotype: An end of the junction differs from the germline gene, which may be a read error. CDR3 nucleotides: TGTACCAGCAGCCCTCGGACTGGAAAGGGGAGTGAGCAGTTCTTC. This translates into CTSSPRTGKGSEQFF. This rearrangement joins TRBV13 to TRBJ2-1; D is perhaps TRBD1 or TRBD2 (5 bases each). Germline V gene lookup returns CDR1 PRHDT and CDR2 FYEKMQ (reference sequence). The CDR3 spans 15 residues. The full variable domain, with the rest looked up from reference TRBV13 and TRBJ2-1, is AAGVIQSPRHLIKEKRETATLKCYPIPRHDTVYWYQQGPGQDPQFLISFYEKMQSDKGSIPDRFSAQQFSDYHSELNMSSLELGDSALYFCTSSPRTGKGSEQFFGPGTRLTVL.

This clonotype was detected many times. V and J are TRBV7-8 and TRBJ1-5; 8 bases are a match to TRBD1. This CDR3 is built from 15 residues. Trimming took 4 bases from V and 13 from J; bases not matched to a gene: 15. Germline CDR1 SGHVS, CDR2 FQNEAQ. CDR3 protein: CASSYGQNSGGRQHF. The CDR3, as DNA: TGTGCCAGCAGCTACGGACAAAATTCAGGGGGCCGGCAGCATTTT.

This clonotype has a count of ten or more. This chain links TRBV11-1 with TRBJ2-5, with TRBD2 identical over 9 bases. The CDR3 extends over 17 amino acids. V shed 0 bases and J 1 base; nucleotides not matched to a gene: 6. Looked up from germline, CDR1 is SGHAT and CDR2 is FQDESV (reference sequence). Written as DNA, the CDR3 is TGTGCCAGCAGCTTAGCGGTAGCGGGAGCCCTCCAAGAGACCCAGTACTTC. Its translation is CASSLAVAGALQETQYF.

The table lists this clonotype with many counts. The chain carries TRBV24-1 and TRBJ2-3; possibly TRBD2 for D (6 bases). Deletions cut 8 bases from V and 1 base from J, with 18 bases between. Germline V gene lookup returns CDR1 KGHDR and CDR2 SFDVKD. The length of the CDR3 is 16 residues. CDR3 loop: CATTATSSRGTDTQYF. The CDR3 nucleotides read TGTGCCACCACCGCGACTAGTTCAAGGGGCACAGATACGCAGTATTTT.

This clonotype was counted between two and nine times. The CDR3 is CASSYQGARWETQYF. DNA for the CDR3: TGTGCCAGCAGCTACCAAGGGGCCCGGTGGGAGACCCAGTACTTC. J is TRBJ2-5 and V is TRBV12-3 or TRBV12-4, with D maybe TRBD1 (5 bases). The CDR3 length is 15 residues. V was trimmed by 6 bases and J by 5 bases, leaving 19 bases between them.

This clonotype was recorded a few times. V and J are TRBV7-2 and TRBJ2-2, with 10 bases aligning to TRBD2. With 5 bases clipped from V and 7 bases from J, the junction kept 7 bases outside the gene matches. Germline assignment: CDR1 SGHTA and CDR2 FQGNSA. The CDR3 extends over 15 amino acids. CDR3 in DNA: TGTGCCAGCAGCATTAGCGGGGGGATCGTCGGGGAGCTGTTTTTT. It encodes CASSISGGIVGELFF.

In the case of this clonotype: A clone one base away is much larger, so this may be a read error. The rearrangement links TRBV7-9 to TRBJ1-2; D ambiguous. The germline CDR1 and CDR2 sequences are SEHNR and FQNEAQ (reference sequence). Trimming pared 5 bases from V and 4 bases from J, leaving 14 bases between. The CDR3 has 14 residues. The CDR3 spells CASSELWVVYGYTF. The CDR3 DNA reads as TGTGCCAGCAGCGAGTTGTGGGTAGTCTATGGCTACACCTTC.

The table lists this clonotype with a few counts. This chain joins TRBV5-1 and TRBJ1-4, with D possibly TRBD1 on 5 matching bases. Per germline, CDR1 SGHRS and CDR2 YFSETQ. The CDR3 consists of 14 residues. The V gene lost 0 bases and the J gene lost 6 bases, with 9 bases spanning the gap. The CDR3 reads CASSLEGADEKLFF. In DNA form, the CDR3 reads TGCGCCAGCAGCTTGGAAGGGGCGGATGAAAAACTGTTTTTT.